Listed here is a single TCR beta chain. The antigen is not known. This specimen comes from a study of OX40 agonist ivuxolimab in advanced cancers. Study in general: The drug used for patients, ivuxolimab, was an agonistic anti-OX40 (CD134) antibody. Overall study findings and caveats: The study observed clonal expansion of CD4+ and CD8+ blood T cells by week 6 at 0.1 to 3.0 mg/kg. Expanded clones were, on average, more numerous in CD8+ T cells than in CD4+.

Clones were read by immunoSEQ multiplex PCR, and TCRdb kept only the in-frame ones, dropping some. The sample has more than 60,000 clones; about nine tenths are singletons. Patients had blood sampled at baseline and again on cycle 4 day 1 and cycle 7 day 1. Germline V CDR1 and CDR2: SGHVS, FQNEAQ. This CDR3 contains 18 residues. V lost 5 bases to trimming and J lost 0 bases; unmatched junction nucleotides: 7. The chain uses TRBV7-8 and TRBJ2-6; TRBD1 aligns across 10 bases. This clonotype originated in an adult with an advanced solid tumor such as melanoma, head and neck, liver or kidney cancer. The sequencing used CD4+ or CD8+ T cells sorted from blood, collected in a trial of the OX40 agonist ivuxolimab. The DNA of the CDR3 is TGTGCCAGCAGCCGACAGGGGGCGGTCCCCTCTGGGGCCAACGTCCTGACTTTC. Protein sequence: CASSRQGAVPSGANVLTF. Looking up the rest from reference TRBV7-8 and TRBJ2-6 gives the full variable domain: GAGVSQSPRYKVAKRGQDVALRCDPISGHVSLFWYQQALGQGPEFLTYFQNEAQLDKSGLPSDRFFAERPEGSVSTLKIQRTQQEDSAVYLCASSRQGAVPSGANVLTFGAGSRLTVL.